These 32 T cell receptor beta chains share one sample of origin, sequenced in a study of cytomegalovirus exposure and HLA in healthy donors. 60 Vbeta and 13 Jbeta primers were used in PCR. Only in-frame clones appear in the TCRdb table, and some are missing; sequencing was by immunoSEQ multiplex PCR. The sample holds 150,000 to 200,000 clones, more than 60% seen once. The sequencing input was PBMCs. The receptor set was obtained from a woman aged 30 to 39 in good health and CMV-seropositive.

V is TRBV29-1 and J is TRBJ2-5; 9 nucleotides align to TRBD1. The germline gives CDR1 SQVTM, CDR2 ANQGSEA. The V and J ends lost 2 bases and 5 bases, in that order; junction bases with no gene match: 6. This CDR3 spans 14 amino acids. In DNA form, the CDR3 reads TGCAGCGTTGAATCGGGACAGGGATCTGAGACCCAGTACTTC. Its translation is CSVESGQGSETQYF.

This clone was detected a few times. The genes are TRBV28 and TRBJ1-1; D is unclear. V shed 7 bases and J shed 11 bases, with 23 bases lying between them. CDR3 length: 14 residues. The germline CDR1 and CDR2 sequences are MDHEN and SYDVKM. Written as DNA, the CDR3 is TGTGCCAGCACTAACCCGTCGATTCGGGGTTCGGCTTTCTTT. Protein: CASTNPSIRGSAFF.

The chain has TRBV6-1 and TRBJ2-5; D is possibly TRBD1 (6 bases). The CDR3 is made up of 15 amino acids. The germline gives CDR1 MNHNS, CDR2 SASEGT. V lost 3 bases and J 5 bases, leaving 16 bases between the germline ends. The CDR3 sequence is CASSDLADRGETQYF. DNA of the CDR3: TGTGCCAGCAGTGACCTTGCGGACAGAGGCGAGACCCAGTACTTC.

This sequence joins TRBV27 and TRBJ1-5, with D unclear. V was shortened by 10 bases and J by 0 bases, with 7 bases between the two germline ends. The CDR3 runs to 12 residues. Germline-derived CDR1 and CDR2 are MNHEY and SMNVEV (reference sequence). The chain's CDR3 is CATGGSNQPQHF. In DNA form, the CDR3 reads TGTGCCACCGGCGGTAGCAATCAGCCCCAGCATTTT.

This clone was seen only once. The chain has TRBV7-9 and TRBJ1-1; D is undetermined. V shed 1 base and J shed 1 base, with 7 bases lying between them. From germline, CDR1 is SEHNR and CDR2 FQNEAQ (reference sequence). This CDR3 comprises 14 residues. The CDR3 bases are TGTGCCAGCAGCTTAGAACAGCCGAACACTGAAGCTTTCTTT. Translated, it gives CASSLEQPNTEAFF. The whole variable domain, remainder taken from reference TRBV7-9 and TRBJ1-1, is DTGVSQNPRHKITKRGQNVTFRCDPISEHNRLYWYRQTLGQGPEFLTYFQNEAQLEKSRLLSDRFSAERPKGSFSTLEIQRTEQGDSAMYLCASSLEQPNTEAFFGQGTRLTVV.

There are a few counts of this clone. This sequence joins TRBV5-6 and TRBJ2-3, with 10 bases identical to TRBD2. Looked up from germline, CDR1 is SGHDT and CDR2 is YYEEEE. With V trimmed by 3 bases and J by 2 bases, 6 bases remained unmatched. The CDR3 has 16 amino acids. CDR3 amino acids: CASSWWTSGFTDTQYF. CDR3 in DNA: TGTGCCAGCAGCTGGTGGACTAGCGGCTTCACAGATACGCAGTATTTT.

The chain recombines TRBV28 with TRBJ2-1; 15 bases fit TRBD2. The CDR3 runs 20 residues. V gave up 6 bases and J gave up 0 bases; unmatched junction bases: 12. CDR1 and CDR2 (germline): MDHEN, SYDVKM. The CDR3 is CASSRSGLAGGMSSYNEQFF. CDR3 bases: TGTGCCAGCAGCCGGAGCGGACTAGCGGGAGGGATGAGCTCCTACAATGAGCAGTTCTTC.

The chain employs TRBV7-9 and TRBJ2-1; 7 bases map to TRBD2. Unmatched junction bases numbered 7, after V lost 1 base and J lost 7 bases. The CDR3 is 15 residues long. The germline CDR1 and CDR2 sequences are SEHNR and FQNEAQ (reference sequence). The CDR3 is CASSLGGSDWNEQFF. The CDR3 DNA follows: TGTGCCAGCAGCTTAGGCGGGAGTGATTGGAATGAGCAGTTCTTC.

The chain joins TRBV11-3 to TRBJ2-5, with D possibly matching TRBD2 (5 bases). The DNA end is more similar to TRBJ2-7, so the J call may be wrong. The CDR3 runs to 13 residues. Germline CDR1 and CDR2: SGHNT and YENEEA. CDR3 protein: CASSYDGNYEQYF. In DNA, the CDR3 is TGTGCCAGCAGCTACGACGGGAACTACGAGCAGTACTTC.

The chain combines TRBV28 with TRBJ1-5; D unresolved. Germline loops: CDR1 MDHEN, CDR2 SYDVKM. This CDR3 is built from 15 residues. The germline V and J ends were trimmed by 5 bases and 0 bases, with 11 bases remaining between them. The CDR3 reads CASSPPGGSNQPQHF. The DNA of the CDR3 is TGTGCCAGCAGTCCTCCCGGCGGTAGCAATCAGCCCCAGCATTTT. The full variable domain, in which reference TRBV28 and TRBJ1-5 provide the parts outside the CDR3, is DVKVTQSSRYLVKRTGEKVFLECVQDMDHENMFWYRQDPGLGLRLIYFSYDVKMKEKGDIPEGYSVSREKKERFSLILESASTNQTSMYLCASSPPGGSNQPQHFGDGTRLSIL.

This chain joins TRBV13 and TRBJ2-7, with TRBD2 identical over 11 bases. Germline lookup yields CDR1 PRHDT and CDR2 FYEKMQ (reference sequence). This CDR3 spans 16 amino acids. With 4 bases clipped from V and 1 base from J, the junction kept 6 bases outside the gene matches. The CDR3: CASSSTGTSGSYEQYF. DNA of the CDR3: TGTGCCAGCAGCTCAACCGGGACTAGCGGATCCTACGAGCAGTACTTC.

The chain carries TRBV5-4 and TRBJ1-5; the D gene is possibly TRBD1 (6 bases). Germline values: CDR1 SGHNT, CDR2 YYREEE (reference sequence). Trimming removed 4 bases from V and 0 bases from J, with 14 bases in between. The CDR3 has 16 amino acids. The CDR3 DNA sequence: TGTGCCAGCAGCCCTGGGACACCTTATAGCAATCAGCCCCAGCATTTT. Its translation is CASSPGTPYSNQPQHF.

The chain is built from TRBV28 and TRBJ2-5; D gene ambiguous. The CDR3 covers 12 residues. Germline values: CDR1 MDHEN, CDR2 SYDVKM. V was pared by 2 bases and J by 5 bases, with 6 bases between. The CDR3 coding sequence is TGTGCCAGCAGTTTAGAGTGGGAGACCCAGTACTTC. It is translated as CASSLEWETQYF.

The chain joins TRBV19 to TRBJ2-1; no definite D call. The CDR3 is 11 amino acids. CDR1 and CDR2 from the germline V gene are LNHDA and SQIVND (reference sequence). V lost 6 bases and J lost 7, with 7 bases in between. The chain's CDR3 is CASSSRNEQFF. CDR3 sequence (DNA): TGTGCCAGTAGCTCGAGGAATGAGCAGTTCTTC.

The chain has TRBV7-8 and TRBJ2-5, with D unresolved. Trimming took 2 bases from V and 13 from J, leaving 11 bases between them. Germline CDR1 and CDR2: SGHVS and FQNEAQ. CDR3 size: 11 residues. DNA for the CDR3: TGTGCCAGCAGCTTACTTGACATACCGTACTTC. This sequence encodes CASSLLDIPYF.

The chain uses TRBV5-1 and TRBJ1-5; tentative D call: TRBD1 (5 bases). Deletions cut 4 bases from V and 4 bases from J, with 9 bases between. This CDR3 is 13 amino acids long. CDR1 is SGHRS, CDR2 YFSETQ, per germline. CDR3 loop: CASSPSGNQPQHF. For the CDR3, the DNA is TGCGCCAGCAGCCCCTCAGGGAATCAGCCCCAGCATTTT.

CDR3 nucleotide sequence: TGTGCCAGCAGTTTATTCGGTCTAGCGGGAGGGCCAAGCACAGATACGCAGTATTTT. Translation gives CASSLFGLAGGPSTDTQYF. This rearrangement joins TRBV27 to TRBJ2-3; 12 nucleotides align to TRBD2. This CDR3 has 19 amino acids. Germline CDR1 MNHEY, CDR2 SMNVEV (reference sequence). With V trimmed by 1 base and J by 0 bases, 8 bases remained unmatched.

The chain uses TRBV6-6 and TRBJ1-1, with TRBD1 matching over 7 bases. CDR1 and CDR2 from the germline V gene are MNHNY and SVGAGI (reference sequence). V trimming: 6 bases; J trimming: 1 base; junction bases outside the gene matches: 5. The CDR3 sequence is 14 residues long. Here the CDR3 DNA reads TGTGCCAGCAGCCGTGGGACAGCGAACACTGAAGCTTTCTTT. It codes for CASSRGTANTEAFF.

The rearrangement uses TRBV5-4 and TRBJ1-1; D gene unclear. CDR3 length equals 13 residues. Germline CDR1 is SGHNT and CDR2 is YYREEE (reference sequence). The ends were cut back, 0 bases at V and 4 bases at J, with 7 bases in the middle. The DNA of the CDR3 is TGTGCCAGCAGCTTGGGGGAGTCCACTGAAGCTTTCTTT. Protein: CASSLGESTEAFF.

The chain uses TRBV27 and TRBJ2-3; TRBD2 matches at 8 bases. This CDR3 has 20 residues. Germline V gives CDR1 MNHEY, CDR2 SMNVEV (reference sequence). J lost 2 bases, V lost 4 bases, and 20 bases had no gene match. In nucleotides, the CDR3 is TGTGCCAGCAGTTCCATGGGGACGGCTCTGGCTAGCGGGTTCACAGATACGCAGTATTTT. This gives the protein CASSSMGTALASGFTDTQYF.

This clone has a handful of counts. V is TRBV28 and J is TRBJ2-1, with no clear D. There are 12 residues in the CDR3. Trimming took 1 base from V and 5 from J, leaving 3 bases between them. Germline CDR1 reads MDHEN; CDR2 reads SYDVKM. The CDR3 reads CASSLLNNEQFF. CDR3 DNA sequence: TGTGCCAGCAGTTTATTAAACAATGAGCAGTTCTTC.

This chain connects TRBV30 to TRBJ2-1; 7 bases agree with TRBD1. The CDR3 has 11 residues. V gave up 5 bases and J gave up 10 bases; unmatched junction bases: 5. Germline CDR1 is GTSNPN and CDR2 is SVGIG (reference sequence). The CDR3 nucleotides read TGTGCCTGGTCGGACAGGTCGGAGCAGTTCTTC. This encodes CAWSDRSEQFF.

The chain recombines TRBV19 with TRBJ2-7, with a tentative D call TRBD1 (5 bases). The CDR3 loop spans 14 amino acids. Germline CDR1 and CDR2: LNHDA and SQIVND (reference sequence). The germline V and J ends were trimmed by 3 bases and 2 bases, with 11 bases remaining between them. CDR3 bases: TGTGCCAGTAGTATTGGGGCAGCAACCTACGAGCAGTACTTC. Translated: CASSIGAATYEQYF.

V and J are TRBV10-1 and TRBJ2-1; possibly TRBD1 for D (6 bases). The germline V gene has CDR1 WNHNN and CDR2 SYGVQD (reference sequence). CDR3 length: 15 residues. Deletions cut 3 bases from V and 7 bases from J, with 16 bases between. The CDR3 region is CASSDYQGIGNEQFF. The CDR3 DNA follows: TGCGCCAGCAGTGATTATCAGGGGATTGGAAATGAGCAGTTCTTC.

This chain connects TRBV5-1 to TRBJ1-2; D uncertain. The V gene's germline CDR1 is SGHRS and CDR2 YFSETQ. The V and J ends lost 0 bases and 5 bases respectively, with 11 bases between them. The CDR3 consists of 14 residues. CDR3 region: CASSLASQQYGYTF. CDR3 nucleotides: TGCGCCAGCAGCTTGGCCAGCCAACAGTATGGCTACACCTTC.

V usage is TRBV11-3 and J usage is TRBJ2-2; D ambiguous. V lost 1 base and J lost 6, with 6 bases in between. The germline V gene encodes CDR1 SGHNT and CDR2 YENEEA. The CDR3 consists of 13 residues. In nucleotides, the CDR3 is TGTGCCAGCAGCTTAGGAGTTGCCGGGGAGCTGTTTTTT. It encodes CASSLGVAGELFF.

The chain employs TRBV7-2 and TRBJ2-2, with a weak D call TRBD1 (6 bases). Germline V lookup: CDR1 SGHTA, CDR2 FQGNSA. The CDR3 sequence is 13 residues long. Trimming removed 11 bases at V and 7 bases at J, with 17 bases between. The CDR3 spells CAHDRYQGGELFF. CDR3 sequence (DNA): TGTGCCCACGACAGGTACCAAGGCGGGGAGCTGTTTTTT.

The chain uses TRBV28 and TRBJ2-1; no clear D gene. CDR1 is MDHEN and CDR2 is SYDVKM in the germline V gene. V gave up 4 bases and J gave up 8 bases, with 15 bases separating them. The CDR3 runs to 14 residues. CDR3: CASSSPWLVDEQFF. CDR3 in DNA: TGTGCCAGCAGTTCTCCCTGGCTAGTTGATGAGCAGTTCTTC.

This clone was observed a few times. The chain is built from TRBV4-2 and TRBJ2-2; D is perhaps TRBD1 (6 bases). V was cut by 1 base and J by 1 base, with 7 bases left in between. The CDR3 consists of 15 residues. The germline CDR1 and CDR2 sequences are LGHNA and YNFKEQ. The CDR3 DNA sequence: TGTGCCAGCAGCCAAGGGACAGTGAACACCGGGGAGCTGTTTTTT. This gives the protein CASSQGTVNTGELFF.

This clone has a single count. This sample also contains other DNA sequences that code for the same CDR3. This sequence joins TRBV6-5 and TRBJ2-7; weak D call: TRBD1 (6 bases). V was pared by 2 bases and J by 1 base, with 6 bases between. The CDR3 has 13 amino acids. CDR1 MNHEY and CDR2 SVGAGI come from the germline V gene. The CDR3 reads CASSYGQSYEQYF. Written as DNA, the CDR3 is TGTGCCAGCAGTTACGGACAGTCCTACGAGCAGTACTTC.

The chain joins TRBV6-1 to TRBJ2-7; 8 nucleotides match TRBD1. V lost 2 bases, J lost 4 bases, and 7 bases stayed unmatched. The CDR3 runs 15 residues. Germline V gene sequence: CDR1 MNHNS, CDR2 SASEGT. As DNA, the CDR3 is TGTGCCAGCAGTGAATCCCAGGGGGCAGGGTACGAGCAGTACTTC. Residues: CASSESQGAGYEQYF.

This chain joins TRBV5-4 and TRBJ2-7, with 11 bases identical to TRBD1. V dropped 4 bases and J dropped 3; count of bases not matched to a gene: 6. This CDR3 comprises 15 residues. Germline V gene sequence: CDR1 SGHNT, CDR2 YYREEE (reference sequence). CDR3: CASSLRDRGIYEQYF. The DNA of the CDR3 is TGTGCCAGCAGCCTCCGGGACAGGGGGATCTACGAGCAGTACTTC.